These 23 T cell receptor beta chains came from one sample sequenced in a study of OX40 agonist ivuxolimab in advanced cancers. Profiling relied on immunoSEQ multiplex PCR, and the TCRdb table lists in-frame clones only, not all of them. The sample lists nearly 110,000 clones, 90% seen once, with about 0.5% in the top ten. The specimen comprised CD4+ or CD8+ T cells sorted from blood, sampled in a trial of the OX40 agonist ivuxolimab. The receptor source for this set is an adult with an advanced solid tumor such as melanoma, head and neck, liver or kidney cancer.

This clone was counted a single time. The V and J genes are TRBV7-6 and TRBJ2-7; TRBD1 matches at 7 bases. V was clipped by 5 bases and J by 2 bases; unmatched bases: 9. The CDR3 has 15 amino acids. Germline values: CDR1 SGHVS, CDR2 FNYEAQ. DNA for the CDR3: TGTGCCAGCAGCCCCGCGGGCACAGGGGCCTACGAGCAGTACTTC. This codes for CASSPAGTGAYEQYF.

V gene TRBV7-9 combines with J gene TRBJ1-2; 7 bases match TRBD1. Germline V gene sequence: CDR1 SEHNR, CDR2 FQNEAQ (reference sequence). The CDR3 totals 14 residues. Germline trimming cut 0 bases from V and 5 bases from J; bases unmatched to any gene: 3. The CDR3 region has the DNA TGTGCCAGCAGCTTAGCAGGGGGCGCGTATGGCTACACCTTC. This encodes CASSLAGGAYGYTF.

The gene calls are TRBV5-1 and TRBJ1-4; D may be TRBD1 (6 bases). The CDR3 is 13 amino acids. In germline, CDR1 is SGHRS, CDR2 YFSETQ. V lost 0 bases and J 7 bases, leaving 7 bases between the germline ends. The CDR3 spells CASSLDRVEKLFF. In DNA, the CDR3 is TGCGCCAGCAGCTTGGACAGGGTTGAAAAACTGTTTTTT.

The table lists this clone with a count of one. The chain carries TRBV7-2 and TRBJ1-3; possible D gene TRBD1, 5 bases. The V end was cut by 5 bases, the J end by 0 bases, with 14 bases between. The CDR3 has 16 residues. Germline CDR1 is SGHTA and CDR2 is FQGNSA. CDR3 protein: CASSPHRRTSGNTIYF. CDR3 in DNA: TGTGCCAGCAGCCCGCACAGGCGGACCTCTGGAAACACCATATATTTT.

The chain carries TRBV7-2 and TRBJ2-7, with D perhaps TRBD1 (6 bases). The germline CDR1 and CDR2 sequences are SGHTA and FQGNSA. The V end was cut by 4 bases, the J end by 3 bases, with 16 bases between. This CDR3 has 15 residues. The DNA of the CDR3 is TGTGCCAGCAGCTCACAGGGTGCAACCCTCTACGAGCAGTACTTC. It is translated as CASSSQGATLYEQYF. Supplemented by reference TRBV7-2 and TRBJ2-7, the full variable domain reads GAGVSQSPSNKVTEKGKDVELRCDPISGHTALYWYRQSLGQGLEFLIYFQGNSAPDKSGLPSDRFSAERTGGSVSTLTIQRTQQEDSAVYLCASSSQGATLYEQYFGPGTRLTVT.

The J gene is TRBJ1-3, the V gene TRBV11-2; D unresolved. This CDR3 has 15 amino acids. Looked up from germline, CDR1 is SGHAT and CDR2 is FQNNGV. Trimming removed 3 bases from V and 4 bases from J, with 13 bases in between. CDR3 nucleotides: TGTGCCAGCAGCTTTAGTGAGTTTGCGGGAAACACCATATATTTT. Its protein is CASSFSEFAGNTIYF.

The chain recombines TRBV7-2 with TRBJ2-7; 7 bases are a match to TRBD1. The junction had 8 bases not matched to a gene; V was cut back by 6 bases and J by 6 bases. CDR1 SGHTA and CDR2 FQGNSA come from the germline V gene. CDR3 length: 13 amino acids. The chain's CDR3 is CASRTGYRGEQYF. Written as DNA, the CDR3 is TGTGCCAGCAGGACAGGGTACAGGGGCGAGCAGTACTTC.

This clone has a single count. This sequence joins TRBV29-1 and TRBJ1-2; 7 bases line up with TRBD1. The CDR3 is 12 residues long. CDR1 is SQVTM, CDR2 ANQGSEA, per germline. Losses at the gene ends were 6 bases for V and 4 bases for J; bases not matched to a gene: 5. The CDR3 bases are TGCAGCGTAGCGGGACAGATCTATGGCTACACCTTC. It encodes CSVAGQIYGYTF.

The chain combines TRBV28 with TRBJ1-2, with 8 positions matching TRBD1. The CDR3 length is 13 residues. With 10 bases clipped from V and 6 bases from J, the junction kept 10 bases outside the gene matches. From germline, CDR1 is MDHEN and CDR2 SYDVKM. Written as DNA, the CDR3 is TGTGCCACCCAGCGACAGGGGAGGGATGGCTACACCTTC. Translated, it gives CATQRQGRDGYTF.

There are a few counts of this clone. CDR3 region: CATTTEVSNYGYTF. The CDR3, as DNA: TGTGCCACCACGACGGAGGTCTCTAACTATGGCTACACCTTC. This chain links TRBV10-3 with TRBJ1-2; D remains unclear. The CDR3 is 14 residues long. Germline V gives CDR1 ENHRY, CDR2 SYGVKD. Between the trimmed V and J ends, which lost 10 bases and 0 bases, there was a span of 15 bases.

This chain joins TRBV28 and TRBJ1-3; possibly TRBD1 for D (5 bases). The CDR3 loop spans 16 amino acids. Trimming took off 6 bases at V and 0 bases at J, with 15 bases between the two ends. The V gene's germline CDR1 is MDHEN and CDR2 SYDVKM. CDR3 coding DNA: TGTGCCAGCAGGTGGTTTAGGGGCTCCTCTGGAAACACCATATATTTT. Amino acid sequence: CASRWFRGSSGNTIYF.

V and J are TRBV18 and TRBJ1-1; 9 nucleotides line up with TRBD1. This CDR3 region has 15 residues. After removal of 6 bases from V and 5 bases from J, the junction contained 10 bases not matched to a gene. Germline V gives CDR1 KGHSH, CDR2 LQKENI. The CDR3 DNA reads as TGTGCCAGCTCGGCCTGGGACAGGGTGGGAACTGAAGCTTTCTTT. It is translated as CASSAWDRVGTEAFF.

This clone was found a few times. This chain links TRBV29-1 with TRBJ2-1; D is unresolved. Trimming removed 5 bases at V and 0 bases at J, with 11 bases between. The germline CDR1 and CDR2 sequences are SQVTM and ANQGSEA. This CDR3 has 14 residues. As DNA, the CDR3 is TGCAGCGTTCAGACCTACAGCTCCTACAATGAGCAGTTCTTC. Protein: CSVQTYSSYNEQFF.

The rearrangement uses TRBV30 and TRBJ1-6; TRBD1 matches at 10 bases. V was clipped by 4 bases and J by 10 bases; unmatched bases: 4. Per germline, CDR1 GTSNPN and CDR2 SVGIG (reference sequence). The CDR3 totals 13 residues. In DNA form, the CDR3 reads TGTGCCTGGACCCGGGACAGGGGCTCACCCCTCCACTTT. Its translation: CAWTRDRGSPLHF.

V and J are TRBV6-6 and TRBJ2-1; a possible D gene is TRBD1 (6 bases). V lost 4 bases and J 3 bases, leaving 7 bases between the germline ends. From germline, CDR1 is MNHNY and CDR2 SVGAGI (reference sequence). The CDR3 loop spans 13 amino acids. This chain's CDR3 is CASSWTDYNEQFF. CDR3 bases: TGTGCCAGCAGTTGGACAGACTACAATGAGCAGTTCTTC.

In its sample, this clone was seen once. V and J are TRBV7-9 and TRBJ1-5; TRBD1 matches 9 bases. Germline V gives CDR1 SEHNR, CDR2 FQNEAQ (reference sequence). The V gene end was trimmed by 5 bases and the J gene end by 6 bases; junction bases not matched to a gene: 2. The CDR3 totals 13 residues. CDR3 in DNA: TGTGCCAGCAGCCGACAGGGGGGTCAGCCCCAGCATTTT. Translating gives CASSRQGGQPQHF.

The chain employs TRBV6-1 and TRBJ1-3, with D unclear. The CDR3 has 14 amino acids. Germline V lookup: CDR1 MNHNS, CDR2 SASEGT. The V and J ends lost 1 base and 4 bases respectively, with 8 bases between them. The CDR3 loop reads CASSEGLWGNTIYF. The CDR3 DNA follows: TGTGCCAGCAGTGAAGGACTTTGGGGAAACACCATATATTTT.

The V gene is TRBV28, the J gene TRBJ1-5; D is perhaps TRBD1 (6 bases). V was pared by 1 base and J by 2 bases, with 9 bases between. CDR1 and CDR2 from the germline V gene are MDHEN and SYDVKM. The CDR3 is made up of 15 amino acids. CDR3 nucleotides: TGTGCCAGCAGTTTATCCGGGGGCGGCAATCAGCCCCAGCATTTT. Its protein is CASSLSGGGNQPQHF. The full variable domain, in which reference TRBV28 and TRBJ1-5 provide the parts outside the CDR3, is DVKVTQSSRYLVKRTGEKVFLECVQDMDHENMFWYRQDPGLGLRLIYFSYDVKMKEKGDIPEGYSVSREKKERFSLILESASTNQTSMYLCASSLSGGGNQPQHFGDGTRLSIL.

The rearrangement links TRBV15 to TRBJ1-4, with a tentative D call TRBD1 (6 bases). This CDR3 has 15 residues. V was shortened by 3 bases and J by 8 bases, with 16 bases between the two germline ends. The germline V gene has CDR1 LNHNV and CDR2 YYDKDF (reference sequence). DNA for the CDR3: TGTGCCACCAGCAGCTTCGGGGGGCGCGTGGAAAAACTGTTTTTT. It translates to CATSSFGGRVEKLFF.

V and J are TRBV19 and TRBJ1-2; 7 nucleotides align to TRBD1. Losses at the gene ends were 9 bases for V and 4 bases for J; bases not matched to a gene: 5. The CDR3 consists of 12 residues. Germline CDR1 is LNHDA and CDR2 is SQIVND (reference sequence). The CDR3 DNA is TGTGCCAGGACAGGGAGCCCCTATGGCTACACCTTC. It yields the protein CARTGSPYGYTF.

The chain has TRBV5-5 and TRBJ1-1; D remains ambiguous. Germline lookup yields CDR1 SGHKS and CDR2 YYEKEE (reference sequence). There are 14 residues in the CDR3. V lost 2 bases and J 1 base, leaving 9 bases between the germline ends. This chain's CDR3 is CASSLTDQNTEAFF. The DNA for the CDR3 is TGTGCCAGCAGCTTAACAGATCAGAACACTGAAGCTTTCTTT.

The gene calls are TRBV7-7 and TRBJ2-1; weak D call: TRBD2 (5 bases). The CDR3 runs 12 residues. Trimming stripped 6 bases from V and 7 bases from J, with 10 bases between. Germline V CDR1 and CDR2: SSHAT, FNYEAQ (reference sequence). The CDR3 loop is CASSPGVNEQFF. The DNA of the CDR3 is TGTGCCAGCAGTCCCGGGGTGAATGAGCAGTTCTTC.

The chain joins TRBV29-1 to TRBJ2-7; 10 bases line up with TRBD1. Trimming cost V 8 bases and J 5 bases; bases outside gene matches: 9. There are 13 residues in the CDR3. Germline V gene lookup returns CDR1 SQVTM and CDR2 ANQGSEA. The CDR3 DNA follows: TGCAGCCCCTGGGACAGGGGAGGGGACGAGCAGTACTTC. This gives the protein CSPWDRGGDEQYF.